This entry features one T cell receptor beta chain sequence. V was cut by 2 bases and J by 8 bases, with 15 bases left in between. Germline-derived CDR1 and CDR2 are LGHDT and YNNKEL (reference sequence). The CDR3 runs 14 residues. This sample was taken from a study of blood T cell repertoires in COVID-19. Across the study: The origin of the acute and convalescent COVID-19 samples was the United States, Italy and Spain. PBMCs, B-cell-depleted T cells, or T cells provided the cDNA or gDNA that made up the material.

In the authors' workflow: Amplified reference gene primers provided the basis for estimating nucleated cell counts. The method was immunoSEQ multiplex PCR; TCRdb's version includes in-frame clones alone and lacks a portion of them. That table supplies the V and J calls and clone size; D and trimming were determined from the DNA. The data hold fewer than 130,000 clones, with just over 75% observed a single time. The sample comprised peripheral blood. The chain links TRBV3-1 (or the pseudogene TRBV3-2) to TRBJ2-5; D may be TRBD1 (6 bases). This clonotype was sampled from an elderly woman with acute or convalescent COVID-19. The CDR3 DNA sequence: TGTGCCAGCAGCCAACTGCCCTCACAGGGTACCCAGTACTTC. It translates to CASSQLPSQGTQYF.